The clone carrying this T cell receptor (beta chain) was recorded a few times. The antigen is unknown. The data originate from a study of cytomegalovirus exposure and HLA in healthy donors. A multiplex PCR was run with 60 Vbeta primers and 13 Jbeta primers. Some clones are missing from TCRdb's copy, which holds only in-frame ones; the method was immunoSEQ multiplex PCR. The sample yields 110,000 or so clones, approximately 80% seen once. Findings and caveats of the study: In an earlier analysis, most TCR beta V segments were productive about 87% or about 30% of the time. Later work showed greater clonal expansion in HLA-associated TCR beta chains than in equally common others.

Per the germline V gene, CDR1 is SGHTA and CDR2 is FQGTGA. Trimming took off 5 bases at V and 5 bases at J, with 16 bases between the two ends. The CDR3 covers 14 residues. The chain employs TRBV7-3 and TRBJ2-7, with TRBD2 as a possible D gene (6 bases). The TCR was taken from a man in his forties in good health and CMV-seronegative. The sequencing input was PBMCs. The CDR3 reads CASSLVGGINEQYF. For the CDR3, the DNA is TGTGCCAGCAGCCTAGTAGGCGGGATTAACGAGCAGTACTTC.